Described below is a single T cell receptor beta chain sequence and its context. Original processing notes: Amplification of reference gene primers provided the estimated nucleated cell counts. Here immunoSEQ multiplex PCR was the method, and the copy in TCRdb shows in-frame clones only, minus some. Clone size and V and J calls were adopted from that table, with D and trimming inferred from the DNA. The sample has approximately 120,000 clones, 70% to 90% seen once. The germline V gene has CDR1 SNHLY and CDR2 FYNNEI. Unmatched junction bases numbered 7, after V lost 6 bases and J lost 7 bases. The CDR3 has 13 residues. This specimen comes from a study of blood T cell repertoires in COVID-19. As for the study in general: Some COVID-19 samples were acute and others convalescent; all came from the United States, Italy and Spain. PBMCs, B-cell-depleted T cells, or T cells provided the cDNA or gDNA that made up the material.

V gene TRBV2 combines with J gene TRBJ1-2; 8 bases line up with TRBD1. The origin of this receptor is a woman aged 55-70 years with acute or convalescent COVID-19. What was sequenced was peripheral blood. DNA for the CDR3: TGTGCCAGCAGGGACAGGGCGGTCACTGGCTACACCTTC. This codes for CASRDRAVTGYTF.